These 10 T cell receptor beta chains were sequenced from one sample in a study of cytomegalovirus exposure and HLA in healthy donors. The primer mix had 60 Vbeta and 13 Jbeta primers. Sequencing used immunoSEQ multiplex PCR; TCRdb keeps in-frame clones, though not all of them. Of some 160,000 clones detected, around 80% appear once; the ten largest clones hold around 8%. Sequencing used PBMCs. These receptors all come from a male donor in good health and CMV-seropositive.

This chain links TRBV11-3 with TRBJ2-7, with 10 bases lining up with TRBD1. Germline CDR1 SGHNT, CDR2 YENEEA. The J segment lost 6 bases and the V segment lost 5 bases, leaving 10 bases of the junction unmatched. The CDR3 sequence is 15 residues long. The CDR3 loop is CASSSGTGQGGEQYF. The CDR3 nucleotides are TGTGCCAGCAGCAGCGGTACAGGACAGGGGGGCGAGCAGTACTTC.

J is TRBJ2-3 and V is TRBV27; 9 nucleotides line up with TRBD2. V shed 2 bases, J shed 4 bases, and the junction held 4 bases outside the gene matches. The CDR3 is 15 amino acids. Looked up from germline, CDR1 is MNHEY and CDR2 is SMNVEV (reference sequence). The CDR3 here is CASSLRSGRSDTQYF. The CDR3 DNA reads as TGTGCCAGCAGTTTAAGGAGCGGGAGGTCAGATACGCAGTATTTT.

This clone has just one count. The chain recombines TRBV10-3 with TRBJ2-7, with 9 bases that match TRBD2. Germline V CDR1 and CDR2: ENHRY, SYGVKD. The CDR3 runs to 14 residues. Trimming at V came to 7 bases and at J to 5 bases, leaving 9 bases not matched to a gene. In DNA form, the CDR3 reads TGTGCCATCAACCGCCGGCGGGAGGGCGACGAGCAGTACTTC. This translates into CAINRRREGDEQYF.

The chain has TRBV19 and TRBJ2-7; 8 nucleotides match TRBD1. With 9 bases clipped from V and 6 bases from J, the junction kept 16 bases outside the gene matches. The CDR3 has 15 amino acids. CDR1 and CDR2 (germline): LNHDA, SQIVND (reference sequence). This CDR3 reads CARGTGDRSFSEQYF. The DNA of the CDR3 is TGTGCCAGGGGAACAGGGGACAGGAGTTTCTCCGAGCAGTACTTC.

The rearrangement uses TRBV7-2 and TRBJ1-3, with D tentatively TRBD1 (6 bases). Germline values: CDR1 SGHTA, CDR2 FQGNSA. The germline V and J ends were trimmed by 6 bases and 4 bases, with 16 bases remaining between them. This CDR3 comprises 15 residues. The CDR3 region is CASSPTGSVGNTIYF. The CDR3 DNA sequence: TGTGCCAGCAGTCCTACAGGGTCGGTCGGAAACACCATATATTTT.

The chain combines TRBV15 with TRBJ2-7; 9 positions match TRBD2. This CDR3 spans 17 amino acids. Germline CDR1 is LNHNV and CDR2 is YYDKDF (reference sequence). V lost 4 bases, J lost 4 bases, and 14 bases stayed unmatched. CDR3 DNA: TGTGCCACCAGCAAACCCGGACGGGGGACTAGCCCTTACGAGCAGTACTTC. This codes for CATSKPGRGTSPYEQYF.

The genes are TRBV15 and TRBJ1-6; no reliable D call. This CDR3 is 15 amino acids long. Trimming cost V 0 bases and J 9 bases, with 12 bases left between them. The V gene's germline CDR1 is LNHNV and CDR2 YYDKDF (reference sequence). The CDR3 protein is CATSRDRQVFSPLHF. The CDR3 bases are TGTGCCACCAGCAGAGATCGGCAGGTGTTTTCACCCCTCCACTTT.

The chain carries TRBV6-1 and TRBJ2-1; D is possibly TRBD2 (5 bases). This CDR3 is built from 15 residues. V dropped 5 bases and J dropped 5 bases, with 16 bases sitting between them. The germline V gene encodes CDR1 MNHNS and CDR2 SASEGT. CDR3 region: CASSSPRAWNNEQFF. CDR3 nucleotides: TGTGCCAGCAGTTCCCCGCGGGCTTGGAACAATGAGCAGTTCTTC.

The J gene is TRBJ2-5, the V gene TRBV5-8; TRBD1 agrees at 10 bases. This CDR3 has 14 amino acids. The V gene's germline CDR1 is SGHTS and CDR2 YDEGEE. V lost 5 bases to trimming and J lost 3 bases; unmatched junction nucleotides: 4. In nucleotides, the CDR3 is TGTGCCAGCAGTGGGGGGACAGGGGAAGAGACCCAGTACTTC. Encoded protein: CASSGGTGEETQYF.

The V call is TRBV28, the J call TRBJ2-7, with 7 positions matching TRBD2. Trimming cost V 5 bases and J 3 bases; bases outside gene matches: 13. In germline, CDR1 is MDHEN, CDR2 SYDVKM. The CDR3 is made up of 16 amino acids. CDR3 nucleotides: TGTGCCAGCAGTACTGAAGGGGACTATAGGGTCTACGAGCAGTACTTC. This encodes CASSTEGDYRVYEQYF.